Listed here is a single T cell receptor beta chain. TCRdb's copy holds only in-frame clones and misses some; the assay was immunoSEQ multiplex PCR. Of roughly 120,000 clones listed, roughly 88% were seen once; the top ten hold about 5.7%. This sample stems from a study of blood T cell repertoires in COVID-19. Overall study: The United States, Italy and Spain were the sources of the acute and convalescent COVID-19 samples. Sources were T cells, B-cell-depleted T cells, or PBMCs; the material itself was cDNA or gDNA.

The trim removed 2 bases at V and 5 bases at J, leaving 5 bases unmatched. The length of the CDR3 is 14 residues. The germline CDR1 and CDR2 sequences are SGHDT and YYEEEE. The chain links TRBV5-6 to TRBJ1-1, with 8 bases that match TRBD1. The sequenced sample was peripheral blood. This clonotype was sampled from a human donor in a cohort sampled during active COVID-19. The CDR3, as DNA: TGTGCCAGCAGCTTTGGGACAGGTAGGACTGAAGCTTTCTTT. Its translation is CASSFGTGRTEAFF.